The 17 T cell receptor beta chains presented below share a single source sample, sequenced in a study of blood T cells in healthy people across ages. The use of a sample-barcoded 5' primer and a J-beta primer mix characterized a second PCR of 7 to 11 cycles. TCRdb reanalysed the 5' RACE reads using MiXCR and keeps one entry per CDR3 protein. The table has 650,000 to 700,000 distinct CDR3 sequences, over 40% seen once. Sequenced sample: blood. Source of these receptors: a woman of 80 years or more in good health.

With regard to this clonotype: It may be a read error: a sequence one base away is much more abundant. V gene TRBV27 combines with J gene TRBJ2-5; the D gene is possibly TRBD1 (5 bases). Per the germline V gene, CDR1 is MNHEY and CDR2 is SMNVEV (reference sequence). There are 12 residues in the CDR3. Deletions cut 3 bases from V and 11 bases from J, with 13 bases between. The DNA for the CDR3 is TGTGCCAGCAGTTTCCAAAGGGGTGAGCAGTACTTC. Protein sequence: CASSFQRGEQYF.

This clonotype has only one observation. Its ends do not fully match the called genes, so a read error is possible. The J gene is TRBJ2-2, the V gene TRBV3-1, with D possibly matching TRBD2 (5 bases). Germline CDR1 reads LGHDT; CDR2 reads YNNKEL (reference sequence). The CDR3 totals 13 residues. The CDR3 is CANSGRGTGELFF. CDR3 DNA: TGTGCCAACAGCGGACGAGGCACCGGGGAGCTGTTTTTT.

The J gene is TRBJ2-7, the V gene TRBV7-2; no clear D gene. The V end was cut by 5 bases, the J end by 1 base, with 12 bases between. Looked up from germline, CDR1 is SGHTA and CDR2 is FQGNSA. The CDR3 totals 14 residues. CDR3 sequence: CASSLGTESYEQYF. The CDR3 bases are TGTGCCAGCAGCCTCGGAACAGAGTCCTACGAGCAGTACTTC.

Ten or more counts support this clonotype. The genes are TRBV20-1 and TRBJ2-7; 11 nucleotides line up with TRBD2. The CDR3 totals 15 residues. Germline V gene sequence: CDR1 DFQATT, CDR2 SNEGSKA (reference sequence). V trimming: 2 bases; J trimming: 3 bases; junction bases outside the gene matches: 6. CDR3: CSARHTSGGLYEQYF. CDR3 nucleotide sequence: TGCAGTGCTAGACACACTAGCGGGGGACTCTACGAGCAGTACTTC.

The CDR3 sequence is CSARTPGLGRDEQFF. The CDR3 DNA sequence: TGCAGTGCTAGAACACCCGGACTAGGCCGAGATGAGCAGTTCTTC. The chain combines TRBV20-1 with TRBJ2-1, with 7 bases matching TRBD2. The V segment lost 2 bases and the J segment 8 bases; nucleotides outside the gene matches: 12. CDR3 length: 15 residues. The germline gives CDR1 DFQATT, CDR2 SNEGSKA (reference sequence).

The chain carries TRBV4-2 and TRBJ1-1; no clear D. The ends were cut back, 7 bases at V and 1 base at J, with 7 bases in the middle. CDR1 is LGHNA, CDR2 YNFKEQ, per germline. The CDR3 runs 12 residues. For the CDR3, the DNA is TGTGCCAGCAAGCGGAAGAACACTGAAGCTTTCTTT. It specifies CASKRKNTEAFF.

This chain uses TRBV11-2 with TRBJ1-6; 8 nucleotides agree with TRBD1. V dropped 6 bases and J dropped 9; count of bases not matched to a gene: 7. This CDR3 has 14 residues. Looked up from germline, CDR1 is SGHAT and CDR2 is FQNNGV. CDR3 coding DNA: TGTGCCAGCAGGCGACAGGGGTCGAGTTCACCCCTCCACTTT. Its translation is CASRRQGSSSPLHF.

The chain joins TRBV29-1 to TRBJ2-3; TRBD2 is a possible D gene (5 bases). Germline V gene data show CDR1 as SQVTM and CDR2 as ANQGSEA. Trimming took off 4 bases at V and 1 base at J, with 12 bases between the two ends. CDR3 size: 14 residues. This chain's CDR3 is CSVVGGSRTDTQYF. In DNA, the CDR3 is TGCAGCGTTGTCGGCGGGTCCCGCACAGATACGCAGTATTTT.

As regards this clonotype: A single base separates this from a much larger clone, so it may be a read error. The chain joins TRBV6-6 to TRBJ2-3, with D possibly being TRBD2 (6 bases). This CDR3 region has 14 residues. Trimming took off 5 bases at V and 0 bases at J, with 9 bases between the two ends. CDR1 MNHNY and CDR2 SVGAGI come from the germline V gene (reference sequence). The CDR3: CASSAGFSTDTQYF. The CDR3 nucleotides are TGTGCCAGCAGTGCGGGATTTAGCACAGATACGCAGTATTTT.

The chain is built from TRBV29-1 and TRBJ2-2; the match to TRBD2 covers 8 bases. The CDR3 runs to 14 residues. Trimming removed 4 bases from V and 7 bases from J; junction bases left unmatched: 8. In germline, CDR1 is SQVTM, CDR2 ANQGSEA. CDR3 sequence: CSVASGSNSGELFF. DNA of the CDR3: TGCAGCGTTGCCAGCGGGAGTAATAGCGGGGAGCTGTTTTTT.

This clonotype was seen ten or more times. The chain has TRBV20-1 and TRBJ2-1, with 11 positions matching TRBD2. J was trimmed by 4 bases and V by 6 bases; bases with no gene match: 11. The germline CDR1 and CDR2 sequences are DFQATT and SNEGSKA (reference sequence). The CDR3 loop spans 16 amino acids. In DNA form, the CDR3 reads TGCAGTGCAACCGGGACTAGCGGCCGATCTTACAATGAGCAGTTCTTC. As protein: CSATGTSGRSYNEQFF.

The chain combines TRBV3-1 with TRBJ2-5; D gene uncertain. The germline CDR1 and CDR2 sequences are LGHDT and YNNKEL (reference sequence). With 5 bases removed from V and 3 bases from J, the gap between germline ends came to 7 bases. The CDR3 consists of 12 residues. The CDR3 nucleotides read TGTGCCAGCAGCTGGGCCAAAGAGACCCAGTACTTC. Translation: CASSWAKETQYF.

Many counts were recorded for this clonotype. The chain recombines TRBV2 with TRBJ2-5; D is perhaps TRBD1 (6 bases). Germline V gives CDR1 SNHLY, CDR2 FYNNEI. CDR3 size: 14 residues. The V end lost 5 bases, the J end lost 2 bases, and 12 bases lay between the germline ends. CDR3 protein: CASSLRTEQETQYF. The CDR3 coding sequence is TGTGCCAGCAGTCTAAGGACAGAACAAGAGACCCAGTACTTC.

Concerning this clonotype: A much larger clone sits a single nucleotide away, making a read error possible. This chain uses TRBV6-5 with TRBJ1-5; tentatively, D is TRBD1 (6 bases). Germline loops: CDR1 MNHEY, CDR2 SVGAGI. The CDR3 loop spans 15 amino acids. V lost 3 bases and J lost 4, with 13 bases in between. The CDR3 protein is CASSYEGGGNQPQHF. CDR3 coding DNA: TGTGCCAGCAGTTATGAGGGGGGGGGTAATCAGCCCCAGCATTTT.

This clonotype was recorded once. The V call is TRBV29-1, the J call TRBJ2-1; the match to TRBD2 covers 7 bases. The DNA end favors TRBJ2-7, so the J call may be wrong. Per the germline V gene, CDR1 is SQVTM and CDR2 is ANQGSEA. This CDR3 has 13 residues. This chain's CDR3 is CSAESSGTYEQYF. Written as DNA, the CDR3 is TGCAGCGCCGAGTCGAGCGGGACTTACGAGCAGTACTTC.

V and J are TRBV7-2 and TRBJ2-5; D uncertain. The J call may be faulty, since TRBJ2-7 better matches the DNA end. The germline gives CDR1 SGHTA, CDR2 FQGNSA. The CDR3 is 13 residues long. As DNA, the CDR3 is TGTGCCAGCAGCTTACTCGCGGAGTACGAGCAGTACTTC. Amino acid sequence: CASSLLAEYEQYF.

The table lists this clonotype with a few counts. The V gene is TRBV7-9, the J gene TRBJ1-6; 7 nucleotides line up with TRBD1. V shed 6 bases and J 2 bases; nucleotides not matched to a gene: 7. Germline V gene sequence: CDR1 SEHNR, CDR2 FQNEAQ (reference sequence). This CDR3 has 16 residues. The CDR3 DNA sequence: TGTGCCAGCAGTCCGACACAGGGGACCTATAATTCACCCCTCCACTTT. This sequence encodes CASSPTQGTYNSPLHF.